A single TCR beta chain is shown here with its context. The CDR3 sequence is 12 residues long. CDR1 is GTSNPN and CDR2 is SVGIG in the germline V gene (reference sequence). V was trimmed by 8 bases and J by 5 bases, leaving 16 bases between them. Investigators sourced around 1.8 micrograms of genomic DNA from cryopreserved PBMCs for TCR beta libraries. The source of the sample is a study of cytotoxic CD8 clonotypes in ibrutinib-treated CLL. Only in-frame clones appear in the TCRdb table, and some are missing; sequencing was by immunoSEQ multiplex PCR. The sample has 130,000 to 150,000 clones; about 91% are singletons.

This TCR was sampled from a human donor with chronic lymphocytic leukemia. The sequenced sample was PBMCs, obtained after 12 months of ibrutinib treatment. The chain recombines TRBV30 with TRBJ2-7; the D call may be TRBD1 or TRBD2 (5 bases each). The CDR3 loop reads CARSQGENEQYF. Written as DNA, the CDR3 is TGTGCCCGGTCCCAAGGGGAGAACGAGCAGTACTTC.